Described below is a single T cell receptor (beta chain) sequence and its context. The sample holds many counts of this clonotype. The clone's antigen remains unknown. One base away there is no much larger clone; base qualities are not given. The data stem from a study of CDR3 diversity in severe acne (dated by TCRdb to between 2019 and 2020). The method was PCR. TCRdb records Illumina HiSeq 2000 as the sequencer. The raw public data were reprocessed by TCRdb itself: fastp quality trimming at Q25, MiXCR clonotype calling, in-frame beta chains only. Rows with a matching CDR3 protein are joined into one entry that keeps the most common DNA and genes. Recorded for this sample are approximately 84,000 distinct CDR3 sequences; over 40% of them occurred a single time. Of the sample, about 13% falls within the top ten clones. The CDR3 measures 13 amino acids from cysteine to phenylalanine. CDR3 DNA only is kept here, 39 bases in frame from base 1. The CDR1 and CDR2 encoded by the germline V gene are WSHSY and SAAADI. The germline ends are 6 bases apart after V is trimmed by 0 bases and J by 6 bases.

The specimen was blood. The chain is assembled from TRBV10-2 and TRBJ1-3, with the D gene not clear enough to name. This clonotype originated in a male donor in good health, without acne. The CDR3 has the sequence CASSESGVNTIYF. In nucleotide form, the sequence is TGCGCCAGCAGTGAGTCTGGAGTAAACACCATATATTTT.